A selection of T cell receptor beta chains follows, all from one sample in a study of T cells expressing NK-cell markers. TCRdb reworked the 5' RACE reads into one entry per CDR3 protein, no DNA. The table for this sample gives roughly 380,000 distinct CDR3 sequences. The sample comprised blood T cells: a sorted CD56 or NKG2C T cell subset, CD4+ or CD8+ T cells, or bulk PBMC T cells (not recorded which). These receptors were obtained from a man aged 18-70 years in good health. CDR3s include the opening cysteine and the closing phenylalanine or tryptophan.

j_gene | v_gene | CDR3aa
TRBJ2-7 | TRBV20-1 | CSARPSGGNEQYF
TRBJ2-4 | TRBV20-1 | CSAPKAGGRENIQYF
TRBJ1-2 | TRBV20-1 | CSAGRSSGYTF
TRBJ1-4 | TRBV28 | CASSLSGGNNEKLFF
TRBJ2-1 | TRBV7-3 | CASSSGLADEQFF
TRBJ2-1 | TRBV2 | CASSDGGSSGGSYNEQFF
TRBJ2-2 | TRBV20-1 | CSARVSRQGSTGELFF
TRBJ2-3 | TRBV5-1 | CASSLSTDTQYF
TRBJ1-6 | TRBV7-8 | CASSLVDSPLHF
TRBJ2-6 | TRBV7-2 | CASSLWTGGSGANVLTF
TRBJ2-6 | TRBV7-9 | CASSFSGGANVLTF
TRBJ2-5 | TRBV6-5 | CASSYSGTSGSQETQYF
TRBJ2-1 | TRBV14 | CASSQALGQGSNEQFF
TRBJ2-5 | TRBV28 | CASSLPVQETQYF
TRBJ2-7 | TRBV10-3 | CATNRVESSEQYF